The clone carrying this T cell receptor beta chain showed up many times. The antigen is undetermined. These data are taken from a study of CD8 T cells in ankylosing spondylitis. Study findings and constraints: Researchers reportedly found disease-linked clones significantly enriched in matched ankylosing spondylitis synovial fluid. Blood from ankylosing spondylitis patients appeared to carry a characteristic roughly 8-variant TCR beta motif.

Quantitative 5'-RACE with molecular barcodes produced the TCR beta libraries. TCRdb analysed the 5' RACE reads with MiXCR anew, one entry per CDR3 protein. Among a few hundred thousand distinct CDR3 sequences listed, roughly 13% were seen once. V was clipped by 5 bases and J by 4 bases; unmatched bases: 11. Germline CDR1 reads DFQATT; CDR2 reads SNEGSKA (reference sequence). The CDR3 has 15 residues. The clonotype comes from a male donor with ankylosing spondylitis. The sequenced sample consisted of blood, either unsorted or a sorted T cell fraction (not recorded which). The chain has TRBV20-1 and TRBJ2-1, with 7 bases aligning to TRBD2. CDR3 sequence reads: CSARPGIAGYNEQFF. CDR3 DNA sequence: TGCAGTGCTCGCCCGGGAATAGCGGGTTACAATGAGCAGTTCTTC.